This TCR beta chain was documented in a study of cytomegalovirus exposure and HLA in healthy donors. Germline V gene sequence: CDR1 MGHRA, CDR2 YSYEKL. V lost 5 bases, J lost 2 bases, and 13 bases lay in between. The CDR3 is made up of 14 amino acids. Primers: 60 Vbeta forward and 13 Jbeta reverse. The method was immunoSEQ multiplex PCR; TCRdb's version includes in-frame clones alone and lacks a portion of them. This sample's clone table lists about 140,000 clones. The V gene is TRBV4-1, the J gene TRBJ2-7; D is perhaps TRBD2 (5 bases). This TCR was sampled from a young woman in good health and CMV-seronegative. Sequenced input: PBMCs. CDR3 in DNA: TGCGCCAGCAGCGAACTAGTGCTCACCTACGAGCAGTACTTC. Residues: CASSELVLTYEQYF.